Shown below are 16 T cell receptor beta chains from a single sample sequenced in a study of response to subunit inactivated influenza vaccine. Each CDR3 protein is one row after TCRdb ran MiXCR on the RT-PCR reads. The sample has about 170,000 distinct CDR3 sequences, approximately 12% seen once. Separately, the same data were catalogued under a study of T cells expressing NK-cell markers. This second study notes: Production of TCR beta cDNA relied on 5'RACE template switching with UMIs.

This sample comprised CD8+ T cells sorted from PBMCs, obtained about 12 days after vaccination. The receptor source for this set is a man in his forties or fifties who received an inactivated influenza vaccine.

V and J are TRBV29-1 and TRBJ2-3, with 12 positions matching TRBD2. Germline CDR1 SQVTM, CDR2 ANQGSEA. Trimming at V came to 1 base and at J to 6 bases, leaving 8 bases not matched to a gene. The CDR3 is made up of 16 amino acids. CDR3 DNA: TGCAGCGTTGAAGTACCGACTAGCGGGAGATGGGATACGCAGTATTTT. Protein: CSVEVPTSGRWDTQYF.

The chain uses TRBV18 and TRBJ2-3; TRBD1 might be the D (5 bases). Germline CDR1 and CDR2: KGHSH and LQKENI. V lost 3 bases, J lost 2 bases, and 9 bases lay in between. This CDR3 contains 14 residues. Written as DNA, the CDR3 is TGTGCCAGCTCACCTGGACAAGTCACAGATACGCAGTATTTT. Amino acid sequence: CASSPGQVTDTQYF.

This clonotype has just a few counts. J is TRBJ2-5 and V is TRBV7-9; no reliable D call. Germline CDR1 reads SEHNR; CDR2 reads FQNEAQ (reference sequence). V was shortened by 2 bases and J by 2 bases, with 9 bases between the two germline ends. This CDR3 is built from 14 residues. The CDR3 DNA reads as TGTGCCAGCAGCTTAAATCCCGGTCAAGAGACCCAGTACTTC. Protein product: CASSLNPGQETQYF.

This clonotype has a handful of counts. The chain links TRBV29-1 to TRBJ1-2, with D uncertain. This CDR3 has 12 residues. V lost 2 bases to trimming and J lost 4 bases, with 8 bases between them. The germline V gene has CDR1 SQVTM and CDR2 ANQGSEA. CDR3 protein: CSVEQWGYGYTF. The DNA for the CDR3 is TGCAGCGTTGAACAATGGGGCTATGGCTACACCTTC.

The sample holds a few counts of this clonotype. The chain recombines TRBV6-2 or TRBV6-3 with TRBJ1-1; D gene ambiguous. The CDR3 covers 15 residues. V lost 2 bases and J lost 0, with 10 bases in between. Per germline, CDR1 MNHEY and CDR2 SVGEGT. The CDR3: CASSYVLSLNTEAFF. The CDR3 DNA reads as TGTGCCAGCAGTTACGTCTTATCCTTGAACACTGAAGCTTTCTTT.

This rearrangement joins TRBV20-1 to TRBJ2-7; D may be TRBD1 or TRBD2 (5 bases each). CDR1 and CDR2 from the germline V gene are DFQATT and SNEGSKA (reference sequence). This CDR3 is 12 amino acids long. V was clipped by 7 bases and J by 0 bases, with 10 bases between them. CDR3 in amino acids: CSGVGVSYEQYF. In nucleotides, the CDR3 is TGCAGTGGGGTGGGGGTCTCCTACGAGCAGTACTTC.

This clonotype came up many times. The J gene is TRBJ1-1, the V gene TRBV4-2; TRBD1 might be the D (6 bases). This CDR3 spans 15 amino acids. Germline CDR1 reads LGHNA; CDR2 reads YNFKEQ. Trimming pared 0 bases from V and 0 bases from J, leaving 8 bases between. The CDR3 reads CASSQEGAMNTEAFF. CDR3 DNA: TGTGCCAGCAGCCAAGAGGGGGCCATGAACACTGAAGCTTTCTTT.

This clonotype turned up a few times. The V and J genes are TRBV27 and TRBJ2-1, with a weak D call TRBD1 (7 bases). V dropped 7 bases and J dropped 2 bases, with 18 bases sitting between them. This CDR3 spans 16 amino acids. Germline CDR1 MNHEY, CDR2 SMNVEV (reference sequence). The CDR3 is CASTINSGGTYNEQFF. CDR3 DNA sequence: TGTGCCAGCACCATCAATTCAGGGGGGACCTACAATGAGCAGTTCTTC.

V usage is TRBV27 and J usage is TRBJ1-2, with D perhaps TRBD1 (6 bases). The germline gives CDR1 MNHEY, CDR2 SMNVEV (reference sequence). Trimming removed 0 bases at V and 2 bases at J, with 7 bases between. The CDR3 extends over 14 amino acids. The CDR3 sequence: CASSLSDRNYGYTF. Written as DNA, the CDR3 is TGTGCCAGCAGTTTATCCGACAGGAACTATGGCTACACCTTC.

This clonotype appeared many times. The V gene is TRBV15, the J gene TRBJ2-1; no clear D. V gave up 0 bases and J gave up 9 bases, with 9 bases separating them. Germline CDR1 and CDR2: LNHNV and YYDKDF (reference sequence). This CDR3 is built from 13 residues. The CDR3 reads CATSRDRASEQFF. CDR3 DNA: TGTGCCACCAGCAGAGATCGAGCAAGTGAGCAGTTCTTC.

There are a few counts of this clonotype. The chain combines TRBV24-1 with TRBJ2-1; a weak D match, TRBD1 (5 bases). Germline-derived CDR1 and CDR2 are KGHDR and SFDVKD. V lost 10 bases and J lost 0, with 9 bases in between. The CDR3 extends over 13 amino acids. This chain's CDR3 is CATGQSSYNEQFF. CDR3 DNA sequence: TGTGCCACTGGACAAAGCTCCTACAATGAGCAGTTCTTC.

This clonotype was detected only a few times. CDR3 protein: CASSRRSSYEQYF. The CDR3 DNA reads TGTGCCAGCAGTCGGAGGTCATCCTACGAGCAGTACTTC. V usage is TRBV27 and J usage is TRBJ2-7, with a tentative D call TRBD2 (5 bases). Germline lookup yields CDR1 MNHEY and CDR2 SMNVEV (reference sequence). The CDR3 is made up of 13 amino acids. Trimming removed 5 bases at V and 1 base at J, with 9 bases between.

This clonotype has just a few counts. The chain couples TRBV29-1 to TRBJ1-2, with 9 bases aligning to TRBD1. J gave up 8 bases and V 2 bases, and 6 bases lay outside the gene matches. This CDR3 has 13 amino acids. CDR1 is SQVTM and CDR2 is ANQGSEA in the germline V gene. The CDR3 here is CSVERDREGGYTF. DNA for the CDR3: TGCAGCGTTGAAAGGGACAGGGAAGGGGGCTACACCTTC.

This clonotype came up a few times. CDR3 protein: CASSRGRGGPYNEQFF. DNA for the CDR3: TGTGCCAGCAGCCGGGGACGGGGGGGCCCCTACAATGAGCAGTTCTTC. This chain links TRBV5-5 with TRBJ2-1; 8 bases fit TRBD2. V shed 4 bases, J shed 2 bases, and the junction held 8 bases outside the gene matches. Germline lookup yields CDR1 SGHKS and CDR2 YYEKEE (reference sequence). This CDR3 comprises 16 residues.

This clonotype was observed a handful of times. This chain links TRBV6-2 or TRBV6-3 with TRBJ2-1, with TRBD1 matching over 7 bases. J gave up 2 bases and V 5 bases, and 9 bases lay outside the gene matches. The CDR3 has 16 amino acids. Germline loops: CDR1 MNHEY, CDR2 SVGEGT. CDR3 coding DNA: TGTGCCAGCAGTGGACTCACAGGGGAGCCCTACAATGAGCAGTTCTTC. Its translation: CASSGLTGEPYNEQFF.

The chain employs TRBV6-1 and TRBJ2-1, with 8 positions matching TRBD2. Germline lookup yields CDR1 MNHNS and CDR2 SASEGT. The CDR3 sequence is 16 residues long. V lost 3 bases to trimming and J lost 5 bases; unmatched junction nucleotides: 9. CDR3 sequence reads: CASSELRGGWNNEQFF. As DNA, the CDR3 is TGTGCCAGCAGTGAGCTACGCGGGGGGTGGAACAATGAGCAGTTCTTC.